Listed below are T cell receptor beta chains from one sample, sequenced in a study of blood T cell repertoires in COVID-19. This table comes from immunoSEQ multiplex PCR, and its TCRdb copy is limited to in-frame clones, with some not included. The sample has about 110,000 clones, about 86% seen once. Sequences were obtained from peripheral blood. All receptors derive from a man at least 80 years old with acute or convalescent COVID-19. The CDR3 runs from the conserved cysteine through the conserved F or W. The order of the fields is D gene, V gene, J gene, clone size, CDR3 DNA, CDR3 protein. A D gene is named only where the DNA matches it firmly. Some rows mark clone size as missing; the rest say once, few, many or name a class of expanded clone.

d_gene: .
v_gene: TRBV27
j_gene: TRBJ1-1
abundance: .
CDR3nt: TGTGCCAGCAGTTTGCGAGGGTCTGAAGCTTTCTTT
CDR3aa: CASSLRGSEAFF

d_gene: .
v_gene: TRBV19
j_gene: TRBJ1-6
abundance: .
CDR3nt: TGTGCCACCGCCCGGCAGGGTAATTCACCCCTCCACTTT
CDR3aa: CATARQGNSPLHF

d_gene: TRBD1
v_gene: TRBV9
j_gene: TRBJ1-6
abundance: .
CDR3nt: TGTGCCAGCAGCGGACAGGGAAATTCACCCCTCCACTTT
CDR3aa: CASSGQGNSPLHF

d_gene: TRBD1
v_gene: TRBV5-6
j_gene: TRBJ2-5
abundance: .
CDR3nt: TGTGCCAGCAGCATGACAGGGGAAGAGACCCAGTACTTC
CDR3aa: CASSMTGEETQYF

d_gene: .
v_gene: TRBV18
j_gene: TRBJ2-5
abundance: few
CDR3nt: TGTGCCAGCTCACCAGACTTACTACAAGAGACCCAGTACTTC
CDR3aa: CASSPDLLQETQYF

d_gene: TRBD1
v_gene: TRBV5-1
j_gene: TRBJ1-1
abundance: .
CDR3nt: TGCGCCAGCAGCCCACAGGGGCAGAACACTGAAGCTTTCTTT
CDR3aa: CASSPQGQNTEAFF

d_gene: .
v_gene: TRBV7-3
j_gene: TRBJ2-1
abundance: .
CDR3nt: TGTGCCAGCAGCTTAAGCAGAACGAACAATGAGCAGTTCTTC
CDR3aa: CASSLSRTNNEQFF

d_gene: .
v_gene: TRBV6-2/TRBV6-3
j_gene: TRBJ2-1
abundance: .
CDR3nt: TGTGCCAGCAGTTACGTCCGGGTCTCCTACAATGAGCAGTTCTTC
CDR3aa: CASSYVRVSYNEQFF

d_gene: TRBD2
v_gene: TRBV5-1
j_gene: TRBJ2-2
abundance: .
CDR3nt: TGCGCCAGCAACCTAGCGGCGAACACCGGGGAGCTGTTTTTT
CDR3aa: CASNLAANTGELFF

d_gene: TRBD2
v_gene: TRBV7-9
j_gene: TRBJ2-1
abundance: .
CDR3nt: TGTGCCAGCAGCAACAGCGGGAGGCAGGAGCAGTTCTTC
CDR3aa: CASSNSGRQEQFF

d_gene: TRBD1
v_gene: TRBV6-5
j_gene: TRBJ2-1
abundance: .
CDR3nt: TGTGCCAGCAGCCGGGGACAGGGGCGGAATGAGCAGTTCTTC
CDR3aa: CASSRGQGRNEQFF

d_gene: TRBD1
v_gene: TRBV9
j_gene: TRBJ1-2
abundance: .
CDR3nt: TGTGCCAGCAGCGTTTCTCACAGGGGAAACTATGGCTACACCTTC
CDR3aa: CASSVSHRGNYGYTF

d_gene: .
v_gene: TRBV2
j_gene: TRBJ2-2
abundance: .
CDR3nt: TGTGCCAGCAGTACAACAGGGAAAGGGCTGTTTTTT
CDR3aa: CASSTTGKGLFF

d_gene: .
v_gene: TRBV6-5
j_gene: TRBJ2-3
abundance: .
CDR3nt: TGTGCCAGCAGTTCCCCTTCAGATGCACAGGGTGCTACGCAGTATTTT
CDR3aa: CASSSPSDAQGATQYF

d_gene: .
v_gene: TRBV6-6
j_gene: TRBJ1-2
abundance: once
CDR3nt: TGTGCCAGCAGTTTACAGGGTGGTGGCTACACCTTC
CDR3aa: CASSLQGGGYTF

d_gene: .
v_gene: TRBV7-2
j_gene: TRBJ1-6
abundance: .
CDR3nt: TGTGCCAGCAGCCAGAGGGCAGGGGATTCACCCCTCCACTTT
CDR3aa: CASSQRAGDSPLHF

d_gene: .
v_gene: TRBV12-3/TRBV12-4
j_gene: TRBJ2-1
abundance: many
CDR3nt: TGTGCCAGCAGTGGACGGACTGACAATGAGCAGTTCTTC
CDR3aa: CASSGRTDNEQFF

d_gene: .
v_gene: TRBV2
j_gene: TRBJ1-4
abundance: .
CDR3nt: TGTGCCAGCCGGGACTCCCTCGGGGATGAAAAACTGTTTTTT
CDR3aa: CASRDSLGDEKLFF

d_gene: .
v_gene: TRBV6-6
j_gene: TRBJ1-1
abundance: .
CDR3nt: TGTGCCAGCAGTTCCCAGGCTTTCACTGAAGCTTTCTTT
CDR3aa: CASSSQAFTEAFF

d_gene: TRBD1
v_gene: TRBV3-1/TRBV3-2
j_gene: TRBJ1-2
abundance: .
CDR3nt: TGTGCCAGCAGCCAAGTTGGTGCGGACAGGGGCTCTGGCTACACCTTC
CDR3aa: CASSQVGADRGSGYTF

d_gene: TRBD1
v_gene: TRBV10-2
j_gene: TRBJ1-4
abundance: .
CDR3nt: TGCGCCAGCCGGGACAGGGGGCTCCCAAATGAAAAACTGTTTTTT
CDR3aa: CASRDRGLPNEKLFF

d_gene: .
v_gene: TRBV3-1/TRBV3-2
j_gene: TRBJ1-6
abundance: few
CDR3nt: TGTGCCAGCAGCCAAGAAACCGGGAAAGACTCACCCCTCCACTTT
CDR3aa: CASSQETGKDSPLHF

d_gene: .
v_gene: TRBV5-1
j_gene: TRBJ1-1
abundance: .
CDR3nt: TGCGCCAGCAGCCTAACACAGGGAACGGGGGGAGCTTTCTTT
CDR3aa: CASSLTQGTGGAFF

d_gene: .
v_gene: TRBV19
j_gene: TRBJ1-5
abundance: many
CDR3nt: TGTGCCAGTAGTATAGAGGAGAAGGATAGCAATCAGCCCCAGCATTTT
CDR3aa: CASSIEEKDSNQPQHF

d_gene: .
v_gene: TRBV28
j_gene: TRBJ1-2
abundance: .
CDR3nt: TGTGCCAGCAGTTTAGTAAGGGAGGGCTCAGCTAACTATGGCTACACCTTC
CDR3aa: CASSLVREGSANYGYTF

d_gene: TRBD2
v_gene: TRBV19
j_gene: TRBJ2-1
abundance: .
CDR3nt: TGTGCCAGTAATTCTCTCGCGGGGGTTTACAATGAGCAGTTCTTC
CDR3aa: CASNSLAGVYNEQFF

d_gene: .
v_gene: TRBV29-1
j_gene: TRBJ1-1
abundance: .
CDR3nt: TGCAGCGTACGGGACACTGAAGCTTTCTTT
CDR3aa: CSVRDTEAFF

d_gene: .
v_gene: TRBV15
j_gene: TRBJ2-1
abundance: .
CDR3nt: TGTGCCACCAGCAGAGATTTGGCAGGCCACAATGAGCAGTTCTTC
CDR3aa: CATSRDLAGHNEQFF

d_gene: .
v_gene: TRBV19
j_gene: TRBJ1-1
abundance: .
CDR3nt: TGTGCCAGTAGTATCGACAGTGGGACTGAAGCTTTCTTT
CDR3aa: CASSIDSGTEAFF

d_gene: .
v_gene: TRBV3-1/TRBV3-2
j_gene: TRBJ1-1
abundance: .
CDR3nt: TGTGCCAGCAGCCAAGATCTGAGGTCTGGGACTGAAGCTTTCTTT
CDR3aa: CASSQDLRSGTEAFF

d_gene: TRBD1
v_gene: TRBV18
j_gene: TRBJ1-5
abundance: few
CDR3nt: TGTGCCAGCTCAGGACAGGTTAGCAATCAGCCCCAGCATTTT
CDR3aa: CASSGQVSNQPQHF

d_gene: .
v_gene: TRBV29-1
j_gene: TRBJ1-4
abundance: once
CDR3nt: TGCAGCGTTGAAGATACGGGTGGGAATGAAAAACTGTTTTTT
CDR3aa: CSVEDTGGNEKLFF

d_gene: TRBD2
v_gene: TRBV18
j_gene: TRBJ2-5
abundance: .
CDR3nt: TGTGCCAGCTCACCACTGAGCGGGAGGGCCCTGCAAGAGACCCAGTACTTC
CDR3aa: CASSPLSGRALQETQYF

d_gene: TRBD1
v_gene: TRBV6-2/TRBV6-3
j_gene: TRBJ1-2
abundance: .
CDR3nt: TGTGCCAGCAGCACAGGGGCGCGGGGCTACACCTTC
CDR3aa: CASSTGARGYTF

d_gene: .
v_gene: TRBV5-1
j_gene: TRBJ2-2
abundance: few
CDR3nt: TGCGCCAGCAGCTTAAGGACAGAGGGGACCGGGGAGCTGTTTTTT
CDR3aa: CASSLRTEGTGELFF

d_gene: TRBD2
v_gene: TRBV5-1
j_gene: TRBJ2-2
abundance: .
CDR3nt: TGCGCCAGCAGCGGCAGACTAGCGGGGCTCACCGGGGAGCTGTTTTTT
CDR3aa: CASSGRLAGLTGELFF

d_gene: TRBD1
v_gene: TRBV7-9
j_gene: TRBJ1-2
abundance: once
CDR3nt: TGTGCCAGCAGCTCTAACAGGGGAGGAGGCTACACCTTC
CDR3aa: CASSSNRGGGYTF

d_gene: TRBD1
v_gene: TRBV7-2
j_gene: TRBJ2-7
abundance: .
CDR3nt: TGTGCCAGCAGCCCTACAGGGGCTAGATCCTACGAGCAGTACTTC
CDR3aa: CASSPTGARSYEQYF

d_gene: .
v_gene: TRBV10-3
j_gene: TRBJ1-5
abundance: .
CDR3nt: TGTGCCATCAGTGGGGGAGGGAGCAATCAGCCCCAGCATTTT
CDR3aa: CAISGGGSNQPQHF

d_gene: .
v_gene: TRBV28
j_gene: TRBJ1-2
abundance: .
CDR3nt: TGTGCCAGCAGTGTCAGGGGCGCCAACTATGGCTACACCTTC
CDR3aa: CASSVRGANYGYTF

d_gene: TRBD2
v_gene: TRBV2
j_gene: TRBJ2-3
abundance: medium-sized
CDR3nt: TGTGCCAGCAGTGCCGGGACTAGTAGCACAGATACGCAGTATTTT
CDR3aa: CASSAGTSSTDTQYF

d_gene: TRBD1
v_gene: TRBV7-8
j_gene: TRBJ1-1
abundance: few
CDR3nt: TGTGCCAGCAGCTTGGACAGGGGGAACACTGAAGCTTTCTTT
CDR3aa: CASSLDRGNTEAFF

d_gene: TRBD2
v_gene: TRBV5-1
j_gene: TRBJ2-1
abundance: .
CDR3nt: TGCGCCAGCAGCTTGGAACTAGCGGACCACAATGAGCAGTTCTTC
CDR3aa: CASSLELADHNEQFF

d_gene: TRBD2
v_gene: TRBV4-2
j_gene: TRBJ2-1
abundance: .
CDR3nt: TGTGCCAGCAGCCTGACTAGCGGGAGGGCCGGTGAGCAGTTCTTC
CDR3aa: CASSLTSGRAGEQFF

d_gene: TRBD2
v_gene: TRBV9
j_gene: TRBJ2-1
abundance: .
CDR3nt: TGTGCCAGCAGCGTAGCTACTAGCGGGATAGTAAATGAGCAGTTCTTC
CDR3aa: CASSVATSGIVNEQFF

d_gene: .
v_gene: TRBV11-2
j_gene: TRBJ2-7
abundance: once
CDR3nt: TGTGCCAGCAGCCTTAGGGGGGGAGGGCCCTACGAGCAGTACTTC
CDR3aa: CASSLRGGGPYEQYF

d_gene: TRBD1
v_gene: TRBV5-1
j_gene: TRBJ2-7
abundance: .
CDR3nt: TGCGCCAGCAGCTTGGGGGACAGGGGGCTAAGCGAGCAGTACTTC
CDR3aa: CASSLGDRGLSEQYF

d_gene: TRBD1
v_gene: TRBV28
j_gene: TRBJ1-1
abundance: .
CDR3nt: TGTGCCAGCCTGGACAGGGGGCTTAACACTGAAGCTTTCTTT
CDR3aa: CASLDRGLNTEAFF